The 5 T cell receptor beta chains below were found in one sample sequenced in a study of spatial heterogeneity in lung cancer. Study-wide results and limits: In tumors, expanded intratumoral alpha and beta TCR counts tracked mutation counts.

These TCRs are of unknown antigen specificity. TCRdb recomputed calls from the 5' RACE reads with MiXCR, one row per CDR3 protein. The table shows several thousand distinct CDR3 sequences, with 13% to 15% occurring only once. Time point described: sample taken at primary tumor resection. This sample comprised lung tumor tissue, obtained at surgery. The source of these receptors is a female donor with early-stage non-small cell lung cancer.

This clonotype occurred many times. V gene TRBV12-3 or TRBV12-4 combines with J gene TRBJ2-2; D uncertain. The V gene lost 1 base and the J gene lost 4 bases, with 7 bases spanning the gap. The length of the CDR3 is 14 residues. Here the CDR3 DNA reads TGTGCCAGCAGTTTAGTTAGATCCACCGGGGAGCTGTTTTTT. Translation gives CASSLVRSTGELFF.

The V call is TRBV11-2, the J call TRBJ2-7; TRBD1 matches at 7 bases. V trimming: 4 bases; J trimming: 6 bases; junction bases outside the gene matches: 3. Looked up from germline, CDR1 is SGHAT and CDR2 is FQNNGV. The CDR3 covers 12 residues. CDR3 residues: CASSYRTGEQYF. Written as DNA, the CDR3 is TGTGCCAGCAGCTACAGGACAGGCGAGCAGTACTTC.

This clonotype was seen repeatedly, ten times or more. This chain joins TRBV28 and TRBJ2-1; either TRBD1 or TRBD2 may fit D (5 bases each). Germline values: CDR1 MDHEN, CDR2 SYDVKM. The CDR3 is made up of 13 amino acids. Trimming shortened V by 7 bases and J by 6 bases, and 13 bases separated the two germline ends. The CDR3 DNA reads as TGTGCCAGCATTATGAGTGGGGGCAATGAGCAGTTCTTC. Protein: CASIMSGGNEQFF. Together with reference TRBV28 and TRBJ2-1, the CDR3 gives the full variable domain: DVKVTQSSRYLVKRTGEKVFLECVQDMDHENMFWYRQDPGLGLRLIYFSYDVKMKEKGDIPEGYSVSREKKERFSLILESASTNQTSMYLCASIMSGGNEQFFGPGTRLTVL.

This clonotype is labeled medium-sized. J is TRBJ2-3 and V is TRBV14; D unclear. The germline V gene encodes CDR1 SGHDN and CDR2 FVKESK. V was cut by 0 bases and J by 5 bases, with 6 bases left in between. This CDR3 contains 13 residues. The CDR3 sequence is CASSQDLGDTQYF. CDR3 coding DNA: TGTGCCAGCAGCCAAGATCTTGGAGATACGCAGTATTTT. Full variable domain (remainder filled in from reference TRBV14 and TRBJ2-3): EAGVTQFPSHSVIEKGQTVTLRCDPISGHDNLYWYRRVMGKEIKFLLHFVKESKQDESGMPNNRFLAERTGGTYSTLKVQPAELEDSGVYFCASSQDLGDTQYFGPGTRLTVL.

This clonotype was recorded many times. One junction end disagrees with the germline gene, perhaps due to a read error. This chain connects TRBV4-2 to TRBJ1-1; D gene uncertain. Germline loops: CDR1 LGHNA, CDR2 YNFKEQ. CDR3 length: 13 residues. DNA for the CDR3: TGTGCCAGCAGCCTCCTGGGGTCGGGGAAAGGTTGTTTT. As protein: CASSLLGSGKGCF.